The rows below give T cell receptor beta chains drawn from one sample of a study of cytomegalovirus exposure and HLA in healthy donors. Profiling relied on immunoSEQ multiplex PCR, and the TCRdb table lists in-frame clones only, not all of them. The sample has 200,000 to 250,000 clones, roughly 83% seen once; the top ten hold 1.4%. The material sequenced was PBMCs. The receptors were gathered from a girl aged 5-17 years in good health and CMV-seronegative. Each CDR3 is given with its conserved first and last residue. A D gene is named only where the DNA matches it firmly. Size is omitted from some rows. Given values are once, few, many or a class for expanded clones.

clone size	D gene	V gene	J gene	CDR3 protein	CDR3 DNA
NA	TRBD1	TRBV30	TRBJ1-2	CAWSADTGDYGYTF	TGTGCCTGGAGTGCGGATACAGGGGACTATGGCTACACCTTC
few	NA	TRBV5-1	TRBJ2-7	CASSLEGGPYEQYF	TGCGCCAGCAGCTTGGAAGGCGGGCCGTACGAGCAGTACTTC
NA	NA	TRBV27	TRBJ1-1	CASSLSAGGTEAFF	TGTGCCAGCAGCTTATCGGCCGGGGGGACTGAAGCTTTCTTT
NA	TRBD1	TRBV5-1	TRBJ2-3	CASSLIGGRTDTQYF	TGCGCCAGCAGCTTGATAGGGGGCCGGACAGATACGCAGTATTTT
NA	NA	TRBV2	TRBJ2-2	CASSEYLTGELFF	TGTGCCAGCAGTGAATACTTGACCGGGGAGCTGTTTTTT
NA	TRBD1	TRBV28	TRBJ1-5	CASSSPGQAFGKPQHF	TGTGCCAGCAGTTCCCCGGGACAGGCCTTTGGAAAGCCCCAGCATTTT
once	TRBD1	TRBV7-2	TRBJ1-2	CASSPKQGLSDGYTF	TGTGCCAGCAGCCCGAAACAGGGGCTCAGCGATGGCTACACCTTC
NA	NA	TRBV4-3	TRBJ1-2	CASSQSSGGDYGYTF	TGCGCCAGCAGCCAATCCAGCGGGGGAGACTATGGCTACACCTTC
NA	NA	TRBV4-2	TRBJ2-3	CASSQEVTGVGTDTQYF	TGTGCCAGCAGCCAAGAGGTTACGGGGGTAGGCACAGATACGCAGTATTTT
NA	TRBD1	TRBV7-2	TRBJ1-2	CASSLTGDYGYTF	TGTGCCAGCAGCTTGACAGGGGACTATGGCTACACCTTC
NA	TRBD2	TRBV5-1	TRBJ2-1	CASSAGAGGIF	TGCGCCAGCAGCGCCGGGGCCGGGGGGATCTTC
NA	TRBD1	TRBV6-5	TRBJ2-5	CASRRTGQETQYF	TGTGCCAGCAGGCGGACAGGGCAAGAGACCCAGTACTTC
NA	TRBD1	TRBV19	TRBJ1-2	CASSIVGDRDEGYTF	TGTGCCAGTAGTATAGTCGGCGACAGGGACGAAGGCTACACCTTC
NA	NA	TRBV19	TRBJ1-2	CASSHRDTSYGYTF	TGTGCCAGTAGTCACCGGGATACCAGCTATGGCTACACCTTC
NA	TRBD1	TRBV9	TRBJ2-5	CASRGIQGAPKTQYF	TGTGCCAGCAGAGGGATCCAGGGGGCCCCGAAGACCCAGTACTTC